This T cell receptor (beta chain) came from a study of blood T cell repertoires in COVID-19. This clone was seen a single time. CDR3 size: 18 residues. V lost 5 bases, J lost 6 bases, and 16 bases stayed unmatched. Per germline, CDR1 SGHAT and CDR2 FQNNGV. Clones were sequenced by immunoSEQ multiplex PCR, and TCRdb holds only the in-frame ones, with some missing. The table has about 260,000 clones, around four fifths seen once. The sample consisted of peripheral blood. The genes are TRBV11-2 and TRBJ2-5, with TRBD1 matching over 12 bases. The TCR sequence derives from an elderly woman with acute or convalescent COVID-19. CDR3 sequence (DNA): TGTGCCAGCAGCGCTAAACCTCCCGGGACAGGGGGCGTAAAGACCCAGTACTTC. Residues: CASSAKPPGTGGVKTQYF.